The 15 T cell receptor beta chains below all came from one sample that was sequenced in a study of blood T cell repertoires in COVID-19. The method was immunoSEQ multiplex PCR; TCRdb's version includes in-frame clones alone and lacks a portion of them. The sample records around 130,000 clones, approximately 90% being singletons. The sequencing sample was made of peripheral blood. These TCRs come from a man in his 70s with active or convalescent COVID-19.

The V gene is TRBV10-3, the J gene TRBJ2-3; 9 bases line up with TRBD2. The ends lost 10 bases at V and 5 bases at J; junction bases unmatched: 22. CDR1 ENHRY and CDR2 SYGVKD come from the germline V gene. CDR3 length equals 18 residues. The CDR3 spells CATKREASPSYKVDTQYF. CDR3 coding DNA: TGTGCCACCAAGCGGGAGGCCTCGCCCTCCTATAAAGTAGATACGCAGTATTTT.

The chain joins TRBV28 to TRBJ1-4; D is unclear. Germline V gene data show CDR1 as MDHEN and CDR2 as SYDVKM. The CDR3 sequence is 15 residues long. Trimming cost V 5 bases and J 4 bases, with 14 bases left between them. The CDR3 region is CASSNSGSDNEKLFF. DNA for the CDR3: TGTGCCAGCAGTAATTCGGGGTCGGATAATGAAAAACTGTTTTTT.

The rearrangement links TRBV6-2 or TRBV6-3 to TRBJ2-7, with 7 nucleotides matching TRBD1. Unmatched junction bases numbered 4, after V lost 0 bases and J lost 2 bases. The germline V gene encodes CDR1 MNHEY and CDR2 SVGEGT. CDR3 size: 15 residues. CDR3 sequence (DNA): TGTGCCAGCAGTTACTCCGCAGGGGGTCCCTACGAGCAGTACTTC. Amino acid sequence: CASSYSAGGPYEQYF.

The chain couples TRBV19 to TRBJ1-1; D is ambiguous. Trimming shortened V by 4 bases and J by 0 bases, and 9 bases separated the two germline ends. This CDR3 has 14 residues. CDR1 LNHDA and CDR2 SQIVND come from the germline V gene (reference sequence). The CDR3 loop reads CASSTTELNTEAFF. The CDR3 DNA is TGTGCCAGTAGTACAACAGAATTGAACACTGAAGCTTTCTTT.

The genes are TRBV6-5 and TRBJ1-4; D remains unclear. V gave up 6 bases and J gave up 3 bases, with 14 bases separating them. The CDR3 is 15 residues long. The germline gives CDR1 MNHEY, CDR2 SVGAGI. CDR3 nucleotide sequence: TGTGCCAGCAGCCGTAGGGTAGCGGCTAATGAAAAACTGTTTTTT. Translation gives CASSRRVAANEKLFF.

The CDR3 loop reads CASSGQNIQYF. The CDR3 coding sequence is TGTGCCAGCAGTGGGCAAAACATTCAGTACTTC. This chain connects TRBV28 to TRBJ2-4; D unclear. V was cut by 5 bases and J by 5 bases, with 4 bases left in between. Looked up from germline, CDR1 is MDHEN and CDR2 is SYDVKM. The CDR3 has 11 residues.

This clone was seen just once. CDR3 nucleotides: TGTGCCAGCAGCCAACAGGGGGCCGAAGAGACCCAGTACTTC. Amino acid sequence: CASSQQGAEETQYF. The chain uses TRBV3-1 (or the pseudogene TRBV3-2) and TRBJ2-5; 8 bases line up with TRBD1. The CDR3 is made up of 14 amino acids. CDR1 and CDR2 (germline): LGHDT, YNNKEL (reference sequence). Trimming cost V 2 bases and J 3 bases; bases outside gene matches: 2.

V is TRBV4-2 and J is TRBJ1-2; TRBD1 matches at 11 bases. Germline CDR1 LGHNA, CDR2 YNFKEQ. V lost 0 bases to trimming and J lost 4 bases; unmatched junction nucleotides: 10. The CDR3 consists of 18 residues. CDR3 DNA: TGTGCCAGCAGCCAAGAGGGAGCTGGACAGGGGGCTTTCTATGGCTACACCTTC. Residues: CASSQEGAGQGAFYGYTF.

The gene calls are TRBV13 and TRBJ1-3, with D hard to call. This CDR3 region has 14 residues. From germline, CDR1 is PRHDT and CDR2 FYEKMQ (reference sequence). V lost 7 bases and J 11 bases, leaving 21 bases between the germline ends. The DNA for the CDR3 is TGTGCCAGCATCGACCTGGGGAGTTTTTGTGCCATATATTTT. Translating it yields CASIDLGSFCAIYF.

J is TRBJ2-7 and V is TRBV12-3 or TRBV12-4, with 7 nucleotides matching TRBD2. The CDR3 length is 12 residues. J lost 2 bases, V lost 7 bases, and 2 bases had no gene match. CDR3 amino acids: CASTGLAYEQYF. The CDR3 DNA sequence: TGTGCCAGCACAGGACTAGCCTACGAGCAGTACTTC.

This chain links TRBV18 with TRBJ1-2, with a weak D call TRBD1 (5 bases). This CDR3 region has 14 residues. V was trimmed by 5 bases and J by 5 bases, leaving 15 bases between them. Germline CDR1 reads KGHSH; CDR2 reads LQKENI. Written as DNA, the CDR3 is TGTGCCAGCTCAAGTACTGGGGCGGAATATGGCTACACCTTC. This encodes CASSSTGAEYGYTF.

The chain carries TRBV28 and TRBJ2-7; possible D gene TRBD2, 6 bases. The germline V gene has CDR1 MDHEN and CDR2 SYDVKM. This CDR3 region has 14 residues. V was clipped by 6 bases and J by 2 bases, with 14 bases between them. CDR3 region: CASRTRRDAYEQYF. CDR3 bases: TGTGCCAGCAGAACTCGGCGGGACGCCTACGAGCAGTACTTC. The complete variable domain, with remaining parts taken from reference TRBV28 and TRBJ2-7, reads DVKVTQSSRYLVKRTGEKVFLECVQDMDHENMFWYRQDPGLGLRLIYFSYDVKMKEKGDIPEGYSVSREKKERFSLILESASTNQTSMYLCASRTRRDAYEQYFGPGTRLTVT.

The genes are TRBV30 and TRBJ1-2; D ambiguous. CDR3 length: 13 amino acids. Germline CDR1 and CDR2: GTSNPN and SVGIG (reference sequence). V shed 0 bases and J shed 6 bases, with 11 bases lying between them. CDR3 amino acids: CAWSVRGIDGYTF. As DNA, the CDR3 is TGTGCCTGGAGTGTACGAGGGATCGATGGCTACACCTTC.

The chain recombines TRBV20-1 with TRBJ2-3; tentative D call: TRBD2 (5 bases). This CDR3 has 11 amino acids. V lost 5 bases and J 5 bases, leaving 8 bases between the germline ends. In germline, CDR1 is DFQATT, CDR2 SNEGSKA (reference sequence). This CDR3 reads CSAQEEDTQYF. Written as DNA, the CDR3 is TGCAGTGCTCAGGAGGAAGATACGCAGTATTTT.

CDR3 in DNA: TGCGCCAGCAGCTTAGGCCGCGCGAGTCTCGGGTACGAGCAGTACTTC. Translation gives CASSLGRASLGYEQYF. V is TRBV5-1 and J is TRBJ2-7; D is ambiguous. V lost 2 bases, J lost 4 bases, and 19 bases lay in between. Germline-derived CDR1 and CDR2 are SGHRS and YFSETQ. This CDR3 contains 16 residues.